This T cell receptor (beta chain) was retrieved from a study of cytomegalovirus exposure and HLA in healthy donors. Notes on this clone: Its antigen is as yet unknown.

Study results and limitations: A reported reduction in N-insertions relative to the approximately 600-donor mean was seen in an Asian-associated ancestry cluster in a later analysis.

Though nominally healthy at sampling, donors likely had unrecorded immune exposures. A multiplex PCR was run with 60 Vbeta primers and 13 Jbeta primers. Original data processing: It was a later analysis that counted about 80 million unique TCR beta chains, of which roughly 11 million were shared. Sequenced by immunoSEQ multiplex PCR; TCRdb stores in-frame clones only, minus some. V and J calls and clone size follow that table, whereas D and trimming were derived from the DNA. The table has more than 95,000 clones, around two thirds seen once. Sequencing input: PBMCs. The origin of this receptor is a woman in her forties in good health and CMV-seropositive.

CDR3 protein: CASSYRLARTYNEQFF. The CDR3 DNA is TGTGCCAGCAGTTACCGGCTAGCGAGGACCTACAATGAGCAGTTCTTC. The chain employs TRBV6-5 and TRBJ2-1; a possible D gene is TRBD2 (6 bases). CDR1 and CDR2 from the germline V gene are MNHEY and SVGAGI. The CDR3 sequence is 16 residues long. V was cut by 2 bases and J by 2 bases, with 13 bases left in between.